This T cell receptor beta chain was identified in a study of cytomegalovirus exposure and HLA in healthy donors. General study points: When analyzed later, a missense DCLRE1C variant was found to be linked to TCR beta V- and J-gene trimming.

In regard to this clone: Its target is not known.

PCR involved 60 Vbeta and 13 Jbeta primers. Method: immunoSEQ multiplex PCR; TCRdb's copy keeps in-frame clones and lacks some. In the table there are around 190,000 clones, approximately 86% of which are singletons. Donors showed nominal health when sampled, although they likely had unrecorded immune exposures. Germline V gives CDR1 GTSNPN, CDR2 SVGIG (reference sequence). V was trimmed by 3 bases and J by 1 base, leaving 13 bases between them. The CDR3 is made up of 15 amino acids. The gene calls are TRBV30 and TRBJ1-5; D is unclear. The sequenced material came from PBMCs. This TCR was sampled from a young woman in good health and CMV-seronegative. This CDR3 is CAWSLGSSSNQPQHF. The CDR3, as DNA: TGTGCCTGGAGCCTGGGGAGCTCAAGCAATCAGCCCCAGCATTTT.